The rows below give T cell receptor beta chains drawn from one sample of a study of T cells in Graves' hyperthyroidism and ophthalmopathy. TCRdb recomputed calls from the multiplex PCR reads with MiXCR, one row per CDR3 protein. The table lists about 360,000 distinct CDR3 sequences, 15% to 19% of them singletons, with 28% in the top ten. Sequenced input: blood. The receptors stem from a woman younger than 30 with Graves' hyperthyroidism that later progressed to Graves' ophthalmopathy. Both conserved end residues are part of each CDR3. A D gene is named only where the DNA matches it firmly. Size tells how often a clone was seen (once, few, many) or the class of an expanded clone, and some rows leave it out.

d_call	v_call	j_call	clone_size	cdr3_nt	cdr3_aa
-	TRBV27	TRBJ2-3	many	TGTGCCAGCAGTTTATCGGGTGACCACACAGATACGCAGTATTTT	CASSLSGDHTDTQYF
TRBD2	TRBV7-9	TRBJ2-1	-	TGTGCCAGCAGCTTTGGGCTAGCGGGAGGGGCGGGCGATGAGCAGTTCTTC	CASSFGLAGGAGDEQFF
-	TRBV9	TRBJ1-1	few	TGTGCCAGCAGCTTCCGTCCAAGCAGTAACACTGAAGCTTTCTTT	CASSFRPSSNTEAFF
TRBD2	TRBV18	TRBJ2-5	many	TGTGCCAGCTCACCAGGACTAGCGGGAGTTGGAGAGACCCAGTACTTC	CASSPGLAGVGETQYF
TRBD2	TRBV2	TRBJ2-1	many	TGTGCCAGCAGCCTTAGCGGGAGGGCCTTCAATGAGCAGTTCTTC	CASSLSGRAFNEQFF
-	TRBV4-1	TRBJ2-2	few	TGCGCCAGCAGCCAAGACTTTTGGGCGGGCGCCGGGGAGCTGTTTTTT	CASSQDFWAGAGELFF
TRBD2	TRBV2	TRBJ2-1	many	TGTGCCAGCAGGGGACTAGCGGGCTGGGATGAGCAGTTCTTC	CASRGLAGWDEQFF
TRBD2	TRBV5-1	TRBJ2-7	-	TGCGCCAGCACCGCGGGAGGGCCCTCCTACGAGCAGTACTTC	CASTAGGPSYEQYF
-	TRBV27	TRBJ2-7	many	TGTGCCAGCAGTTTCAGGCGATCCACAACCTACGAGCAGTACTTC	CASSFRRSTTYEQYF
TRBD2	TRBV20-1	TRBJ2-1	many	TGCAGTGCTAGAGGGGGACTAGCGATCAATGAGCAGTTCTTC	CSARGGLAINEQFF
-	TRBV27	TRBJ2-1	many	TGTGCCAGCAGTTTAGGACCCAGCTCCTACAATGAGCAGTTCTTC	CASSLGPSSYNEQFF
TRBD1	TRBV6-1	TRBJ1-2	-	TGTGCCAGCAGTTACGCGGGACAGGATGGCTACACCTTC	CASSYAGQDGYTF
-	TRBV15	TRBJ2-7	-	TGTGCCACCAGCAAAACCCCGGCTAGCATAGGCGAGCAGTACTTC	CATSKTPASIGEQYF
-	TRBV27	TRBJ2-7	many	TGTGCCAGCAGTTTATCCGCCGTCGATACCTACGAGCAGTACTTC	CASSLSAVDTYEQYF
-	TRBV27	TRBJ2-1	many	TGTGCCAGCAGTTTCTCTAGCAGGGTAAATGAGCAGTTCTTC	CASSFSSRVNEQFF
-	TRBV20-1	TRBJ2-7	many	TGCAGTGCTAGTCCCCACGTCAAGAGTAAGGGCTACGAGCAGTACTTC	CSASPHVKSKGYEQYF
-	TRBV27	TRBJ1-1	many	TGTGCCAGCAGTTCCCCCGGACAGCCAAACACTGAAGCTTTCTTT	CASSSPGQPNTEAFF
TRBD1	TRBV4-2	TRBJ2-7	-	TGTGCCAGCAGCCCCCCCGAGACAGGGGGCCCCGAGCAGTACTTC	CASSPPETGGPEQYF
-	TRBV20-1	TRBJ2-5	many	TGCAGTGCTAGAGATCGGGTGGCTATCCAAGAGACCCAGTACTTC	CSARDRVAIQETQYF
TRBD1	TRBV19	TRBJ1-1	-	TGTGCCAGTAGTATAGACCGGGACAGGGTGAACGCTGAAGCTTTCTTT	CASSIDRDRVNAEAFF
TRBD1	TRBV2	TRBJ1-4	few	TGTGCCACCAGGGACAGGGGAAGAGAAAAACTGTTTTTT	CATRDRGREKLFF
-	TRBV20-1	TRBJ2-4	many	TGCAGTGCTAGAGATGAGAAAACAGTAAACATTCAGTACTTC	CSARDEKTVNIQYF
-	TRBV20-1	TRBJ1-1	many	TGCAGTGCCAGGCCGGCAGGCCTGAACACTGAAGCTTTCTTT	CSARPAGLNTEAFF
TRBD1	TRBV27	TRBJ1-6	few	TGTGCCAGCAGTTCCGGGACAGTCCAATCACCCCTCCACTTT	CASSSGTVQSPLHF
-	TRBV7-9	TRBJ1-3	-	TGTGCCAGCAGCCAGATGGGGGGTATGGGAAACACCATATATTTT	CASSQMGGMGNTIYF
TRBD2	TRBV6-1	TRBJ2-3	few	TGTGCCTTACTCGGACTAGCGGGAGGGACAGATACGCAGTATTTT	CALLGLAGGTDTQYF
-	TRBV20-1	TRBJ2-7	few	TGCAGTGCTCGAGACAGGGAGGGAGCTTTCAACTACGAGCAGTACTTC	CSARDREGAFNYEQYF
-	TRBV10-3	TRBJ2-7	-	TGTGCCACACAAGGGGCTAGCGGCGACAGGGCCTACGAGCAGTACTTC	CATQGASGDRAYEQYF
-	TRBV27	TRBJ2-3	few	TGTGCCAGCAGAGGTGATTGGGACAAACCCACAGATACGCAGTATTTT	CASRGDWDKPTDTQYF
-	TRBV7-9	TRBJ2-1	-	TGTGCCAGCAGCCGCCCGTCAGCGGGCTACAATGAGCAGTTCTTC	CASSRPSAGYNEQFF
TRBD1	TRBV7-9	TRBJ2-7	many	TGTGCCAGCAGCCTCCAGGGGGTCGAGCAGTACTTC	CASSLQGVEQYF
-	TRBV2	TRBJ2-7	many	TGTGCCAGCAGTGACTCGGGGCTTTTTAGCTCCTACGAGCAGTACTTC	CASSDSGLFSSYEQYF
TRBD1	TRBV2	TRBJ1-5	many	TGTGCCAGCAGTGTACAGGGGGGCATCTATAGCAATCAGCCCCAGCATTTT	CASSVQGGIYSNQPQHF
-	TRBV6-2/TRBV6-3	TRBJ1-5	few	TGTGCCAGCAGTTACTCGATCTTGGGGAACCAGCCCCAGCATTTT	CASSYSILGNQPQHF
-	TRBV28	TRBJ2-3	many	TGTGCCAGCAGCCCTAGAGGGGATACGCAGTATTTT	CASSPRGDTQYF
TRBD1	TRBV7-2	TRBJ2-3	-	TGTGCCAGCAGCTTAGCCGGGGCGGGACAGGGTAGCACAGATACGCAGTATTTT	CASSLAGAGQGSTDTQYF
-	TRBV6-1	TRBJ2-1	few	TGTGCCAGCAGCAGGGGGGACGCGGAGTTCTTC	CASSRGDAEFF
-	TRBV12-3/TRBV12-4	TRBJ2-3	many	TGTGCCAGCAGGCAGGGTTATACAGATACGCAGTATTTT	CASRQGYTDTQYF
TRBD1	TRBV11-2	TRBJ2-1	many	TGTGCCAGCACCCACGTACCGGGACAGGGAGGGGAGGAGCAGTTCTTC	CASTHVPGQGGEEQFF
-	TRBV2	TRBJ2-1	many	TGTGCCAGCAGCACCCGACTAGAGGCTGAGCAGTTCTTC	CASSTRLEAEQFF
-	TRBV20-1	TRBJ1-1	many	TGCAGTGCTAGAGGCCACTCGAACACTGAAGCTTTCTTT	CSARGHSNTEAFF
-	TRBV15	TRBJ2-3	many	TGTGCCACCAGCACTTTAGCTTTCCGGCGGGGGCGTTTGAGCACAGATACGCAGTATTTT	CATSTLAFRRGRLSTDTQYF
-	TRBV4-1	TRBJ1-6	-	TGCGCCAGCAGCCAACTTGGACAGAGTAATTCACCCCTCCACTTT	CASSQLGQSNSPLHF
-	TRBV5-1	TRBJ1-2	many	TGCGCCAGCAGCTTGGCCGGCACTGACTATGGCTACACCTTC	CASSLAGTDYGYTF
-	TRBV5-1	TRBJ1-1	many	TGCGCCAGCAGCTTGGGTGGAGGGTGGACTGAAGCTTTCTTT	CASSLGGGWTEAFF
-	TRBV3-1	TRBJ2-4	few	TGTGCCAGCAGCCAAGATCGAGTTCCTAGGTACTTC	CASSQDRVPRYF
TRBD2	TRBV28	TRBJ2-1	many	TGTGCCAGCAGTTTAGGTGGGCTAGCGGCATACAATGAGCAGTTCTTC	CASSLGGLAAYNEQFF
-	TRBV18	TRBJ2-2	-	TGTGCCAGCTCACCATCTTGGGCCGGAGGTCTAATCGGGGAGCTGTTTTTT	CASSPSWAGGLIGELFF
-	TRBV20-1	TRBJ2-7	many	TGCAGTGCTATAACAGGGAACTACGAGCAGTACTTC	CSAITGNYEQYF
-	TRBV11-2	TRBJ2-7	many	TGTGCCAGCAGCCAACGAGGCGAACCTTCCTACGAGCAGTACTTC	CASSQRGEPSYEQYF
TRBD1	TRBV28	TRBJ2-6	many	TGTGCCAGCAGTACTACAGGGGCTGGGGCCAACGTCCTGACTTTC	CASSTTGAGANVLTF
-	TRBV12-5	TRBJ2-3	many	TGTGCTAGTGCAGATACGCAGTATTTT	CASADTQYF
-	TRBV7-9	TRBJ2-1	many	TGTGCCAGCAGTTATAAGTCTAGACGCAATGAGCAGTTCTTC	CASSYKSRRNEQFF